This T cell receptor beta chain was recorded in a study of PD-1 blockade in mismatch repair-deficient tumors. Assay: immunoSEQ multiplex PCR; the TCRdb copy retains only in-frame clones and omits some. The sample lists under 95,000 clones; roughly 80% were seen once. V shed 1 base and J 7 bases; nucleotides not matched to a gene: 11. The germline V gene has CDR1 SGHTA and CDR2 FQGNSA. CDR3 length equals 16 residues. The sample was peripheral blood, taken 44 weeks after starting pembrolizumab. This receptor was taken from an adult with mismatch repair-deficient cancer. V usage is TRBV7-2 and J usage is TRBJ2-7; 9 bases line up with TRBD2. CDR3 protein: CASSLGLAGSVREQYF. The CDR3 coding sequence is TGTGCCAGCAGCTTAGGCCTAGCGGGATCCGTTCGAGAGCAGTACTTC.